This T cell receptor beta chain was retrieved from a study of CD8 T cells in ankylosing spondylitis (dated by TCRdb to about 2017). In terms of the full investigation: The study set out to find disease-linked TCR variants by profiling T cell receptor beta repertoires in ankylosing spondylitis patients and healthy donors. Samples of peripheral blood were taken, and for ankylosing spondylitis patients, synovial fluid was collected as well. The full study cohort comprised around 25 ankylosing spondylitis patients and about a hundred healthy donors. What the research found in general, with its limitations: According to the report, matched synovial fluid samples from ankylosing spondylitis patients were significantly enriched for the disease-linked clones. Some motif variants had previously been reported in the synovial fluid and blood of reactive arthritis patients, which suggests shared mechanisms of disease initiation. Blood from ankylosing spondylitis patients appeared to be characterized by a TCR beta motif composed of roughly eight highly homologous amino acid variants. The disease-linked clones had a CD8+ phenotype and were found at relatively low frequencies in peripheral blood.

The CDR3, cysteine through phenylalanine, is 14 amino acids long. Here the CDR3 DNA is all that survives: 42 bases in frame from base 1. CDR1 is given as SGHKS and CDR2 as YYEKEE, both from the germline V gene (reference sequence). V is clipped by 2 bases and J by 7 bases, and the sequence between their germline boundaries is 12 bases long. The sequencer listed for this sample is Illumina HiSeq 2500. Quantitative 5'-RACE with molecular barcodes was the method used to prepare the TCR beta libraries. The study's processing was this. A new computational method, built on a probabilistic model of VDJ rearrangement, was used to identify disease-linked TCR variants. In-frame beta chains were kept once TCRdb had trimmed the public reads at Q25 with fastp and called clones with MiXCR. Each CDR3 protein appears once, grouped with its most common genes and DNA. The V and J calls and clone size come from TCRdb's table, not from the authors' own analysis. Counted in this sample were hundreds of thousands of distinct CDR3 sequences; around 7.8% of them appeared once. The ten largest clones represent around 7% of the sample.

For this clonotype: There is no known antigen for this receptor. No base qualities exist here, and no much larger clone lies one base off it.

The sequence joins TRBV5-5 to TRBJ1-4, and possibly TRBD1, on 6 matching bases. Sequenced sample: blood, either unsorted or a sorted T cell fraction (not recorded which). This receptor was identified in a male donor with ankylosing spondylitis or in good health (not recorded which). The CDR3 region has the sequence CASSLDRFGEKLFF. The DNA sequence follows: TGTGCCAGCAGCTTAGACAGGTTCGGTGAAAAACTGTTTTTT.